Each of the 17 T cell receptor beta chains below was sequenced from the same sample in a study of T cell responses to AZD1222 COVID-19 vaccine listed by TCRdb under 2021. Library creation used the immunoSEQ multiplex PCR assay. The source is immuneACCESS, and TCRdb retained only in-frame sequences with V and J called. Part of the clones is not carried over; for the studies checked, unresolved V genes explain less than half of this, and the remainder is unexplained. The sample table records 70,000 to 75,000 clones; about three quarters of these occur just once. The ten largest clones represent around 50% of the sample. The time point label, as the study defines it: about 28 days (+/-7) after the second vaccine dose. Source: peripheral blood, taken 28 days after the second AZD1222 dose. Source of these receptors: an adult who received the AZD1222 COVID-19 vaccine.

This chain uses TRBV6-6 with TRBJ1-5, with 11 bases lining up with TRBD1. CDR1 and CDR2 (germline): MNHNY, SVGAGI (reference sequence). V shed 5 bases and J 6 bases; nucleotides not matched to a gene: 6. This CDR3 is built from 15 residues. The CDR3 nucleotides are TGTGCCAGCAGTCCCGGACAGGGGGCAGCTCAGCCCCAGCATTTT. Protein sequence: CASSPGQGAAQPQHF.

This clone was detected a few times. V gene TRBV6-2 or TRBV6-3 combines with J gene TRBJ2-1, with D perhaps matching TRBD2 (6 bases). Trimming removed 2 bases at V and 8 bases at J, with 13 bases between. CDR1 and CDR2 (germline): MNHEY, SVGEGT. This CDR3 comprises 14 residues. CDR3 nucleotides: TGTGCCAGCAGTTACACCGACGGGAGAGATGAGCAGTTCTTC. It codes for CASSYTDGRDEQFF.

The CDR3 coding sequence is TGTGCCAGCAGTTACTCAGCGCCGGTCACCGGGGAGCTGTTTTTT. Its protein product is CASSYSAPVTGELFF. The chain links TRBV6-5 to TRBJ2-2; no firm D call. This CDR3 is 15 amino acids long. Germline lookup yields CDR1 MNHEY and CDR2 SVGAGI. Trimming cost V 0 bases and J 4 bases, with 9 bases left between them.

This clone was found a few times. An end of the junction does not agree with germline; a read error may underlie this. The V gene is TRBV7-7, the J gene TRBJ2-2; D possibly uses TRBD1 or TRBD2 (6 bases each). Germline V gene lookup returns CDR1 SSHAT and CDR2 FNYEAQ (reference sequence). The CDR3 is 16 amino acids. The CDR3 DNA reads as TGTGCTAGCAGCTTAAGTGGGGGGCAAAACACCGGGGAGCTGTTTTTT. It codes for CASSLSGGQNTGELFF. The full variable domain, with the rest looked up from reference TRBV7-7 and TRBJ2-2, is GAGVSQSPRYKVTKRGQDVTLRCDPISSHATLYWYQQALGQGPEFLTYFNYEAQPDKSGLPSDRFSAERPEGSISTLTIQRTEQRDSAMYRCASSLSGGQNTGELFFGEGSRLTVL.

The chain links TRBV7-2 to TRBJ2-7; 7 bases match TRBD2. CDR1 and CDR2 (germline): SGHTA, FQGNSA. V gave up 1 base and J gave up 2 bases; unmatched junction bases: 5. The CDR3 covers 15 residues. The CDR3 sequence: CASSLGLGGTYEQYF. The CDR3 DNA reads as TGTGCCAGCAGCTTAGGTCTGGGGGGGACCTACGAGCAGTACTTC.

V usage is TRBV7-3 and J usage is TRBJ1-1; perhaps TRBD1 as D (5 bases). The V end was cut by 5 bases, the J end by 1 base, with 11 bases between. Germline V gene sequence: CDR1 SGHTA, CDR2 FQGTGA. CDR3 size: 14 residues. The CDR3 sequence is CASSPGGANTEAFF. CDR3 in DNA: TGTGCCAGCAGCCCCGGGGGTGCGAACACTGAAGCTTTCTTT.

This clone was seen a few times. The chain employs TRBV5-4 and TRBJ2-2; D not resolved. The ends were cut back, 4 bases at V and 2 bases at J, with 9 bases in the middle. Germline CDR1 and CDR2: SGHNT and YYREEE (reference sequence). This CDR3 region has 14 residues. CDR3 nucleotide sequence: TGTGCCAGCAGCGTCGGGCAAAACACCGGGGAGCTGTTTTTT. Its translation: CASSVGQNTGELFF. The full variable domain, with the rest looked up from reference TRBV5-4 and TRBJ2-2, is ETGVTQSPTHLIKTRGQQVTLRCSSQSGHNTVSWYQQALGQGPQFIFQYYREEENGRGNFPPRFSGLQFPNYSSELNVNALELDDSALYLCASSVGQNTGELFFGEGSRLTVL.

The rearrangement uses TRBV12-3 or TRBV12-4 and TRBJ2-7; D ambiguous. Trimming took off 6 bases at V and 3 bases at J, with 9 bases between the two ends. The CDR3 extends over 12 amino acids. The CDR3 loop is CASSPTYYEQYF. In DNA, the CDR3 is TGTGCCAGCAGCCCCACCTACTACGAGCAGTACTTC.

This clone has a single count. J is TRBJ2-3 and V is TRBV6-1, with 9 positions matching TRBD2. Germline CDR1 is MNHNS and CDR2 is SASEGT. The CDR3 has 17 residues. Germline trimming cut 1 base from V and 1 base from J; bases unmatched to any gene: 6. The chain's CDR3 is CASSEVGTSFGTDTQYF. CDR3 nucleotide sequence: TGTGCCAGCAGTGAAGTAGGGACTAGCTTTGGCACAGATACGCAGTATTTT.

Points on this clone: A read error may account for a junction end that differs from germline. This chain joins TRBV6-1 and TRBJ1-2, with D perhaps matching TRBD1 (6 bases). The germline V gene has CDR1 MNHNS and CDR2 SASEGT. CDR3 length equals 13 residues. CDR3 sequence (DNA): TGTGCCAGCATTGAACAGGGAGTAGGAGGCTACACCTTC. Translating it yields CASIEQGVGGYTF.

The chain carries TRBV6-2 or TRBV6-3 and TRBJ1-2; TRBD1 matches at 7 bases. CDR3 length: 15 residues. V lost 2 bases and J lost 4; bases outside the gene matches: 7. Germline assignment: CDR1 MNHEY and CDR2 SVGEGT. The CDR3 loop reads CASSYHAPGGYGYTF. The CDR3 nucleotides read TGTGCCAGCAGTTACCACGCTCCAGGGGGCTATGGCTACACCTTC.

The rearrangement joins TRBV7-2 to TRBJ2-3; 12 bases are shared with TRBD2. CDR1 and CDR2 from the germline V gene are SGHTA and FQGNSA. This CDR3 comprises 16 residues. V dropped 4 bases and J dropped 2; count of bases not matched to a gene: 4. The CDR3 reads CASSSRTSGVTDTQYF. The CDR3 region has the DNA TGTGCCAGCAGCTCACGGACTAGCGGGGTCACAGATACGCAGTATTTT.

V usage is TRBV28 and J usage is TRBJ2-7; 11 bases are a match to TRBD2. The length of the CDR3 is 14 residues. V lost 6 bases, J lost 4 bases, and 5 bases stayed unmatched. CDR1 is MDHEN, CDR2 SYDVKM, per germline. The CDR3, as DNA: TGTGCCAGCAGCCCCCGGACTAGCGGGTACGAGCAGTACTTC. This sequence encodes CASSPRTSGYEQYF.

This sequence joins TRBV11-2 and TRBJ2-3; no reliable D call. Per germline, CDR1 SGHAT and CDR2 FQNNGV. The CDR3 covers 12 residues. V shed 5 bases and J shed 2 bases, with 5 bases lying between them. CDR3 region: CASSPNTDTQYF. As DNA, the CDR3 is TGTGCCAGCAGCCCGAACACAGATACGCAGTATTTT.

Only one count was recorded for this clone. The rearrangement joins TRBV29-1 to TRBJ2-3; D is possibly TRBD1 or TRBD2 (5 bases each). This CDR3 spans 16 amino acids. The germline V gene has CDR1 SQVTM and CDR2 ANQGSEA. V was trimmed by 4 bases and J by 3 bases, leaving 20 bases between them. The CDR3, as DNA: TGCAGCGTTGTTTTGTGGGGCCCGGGGTTAACAGATACGCAGTATTTT. It specifies CSVVLWGPGLTDTQYF.

The chain has TRBV19 and TRBJ1-5, with no clear D. The CDR3 has 14 amino acids. V was pared by 2 bases and J by 0 bases, with 5 bases between. Germline CDR1 is LNHDA and CDR2 is SQIVND (reference sequence). The CDR3 loop reads CASSIPNSNQPQHF. The CDR3 nucleotides read TGTGCCAGTAGTATACCCAATAGCAATCAGCCCCAGCATTTT.

This clone was counted a single time. The rearrangement joins TRBV6-5 to TRBJ2-7; the match to TRBD2 covers 14 bases. This CDR3 has 15 amino acids. V lost 5 bases and J lost 9; bases outside the gene matches: 9. Germline values: CDR1 MNHEY, CDR2 SVGAGI. CDR3 sequence reads: CASSIPGLAGVGQYF. The CDR3 region has the DNA TGTGCCAGCAGTATACCGGGACTAGCGGGAGTTGGGCAGTACTTC.